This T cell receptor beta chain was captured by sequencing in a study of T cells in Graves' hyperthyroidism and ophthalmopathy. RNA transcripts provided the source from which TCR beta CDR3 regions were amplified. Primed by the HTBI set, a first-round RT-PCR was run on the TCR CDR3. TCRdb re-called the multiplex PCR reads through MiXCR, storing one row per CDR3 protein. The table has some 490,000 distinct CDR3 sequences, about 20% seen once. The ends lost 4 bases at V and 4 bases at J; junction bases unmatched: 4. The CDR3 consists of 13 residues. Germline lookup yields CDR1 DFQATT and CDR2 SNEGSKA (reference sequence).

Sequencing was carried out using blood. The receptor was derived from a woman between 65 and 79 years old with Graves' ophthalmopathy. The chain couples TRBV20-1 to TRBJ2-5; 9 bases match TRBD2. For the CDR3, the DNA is TGCAGTGCTACTCTAGCGGGATTAGAGACCCAGTACTTC. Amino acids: CSATLAGLETQYF.